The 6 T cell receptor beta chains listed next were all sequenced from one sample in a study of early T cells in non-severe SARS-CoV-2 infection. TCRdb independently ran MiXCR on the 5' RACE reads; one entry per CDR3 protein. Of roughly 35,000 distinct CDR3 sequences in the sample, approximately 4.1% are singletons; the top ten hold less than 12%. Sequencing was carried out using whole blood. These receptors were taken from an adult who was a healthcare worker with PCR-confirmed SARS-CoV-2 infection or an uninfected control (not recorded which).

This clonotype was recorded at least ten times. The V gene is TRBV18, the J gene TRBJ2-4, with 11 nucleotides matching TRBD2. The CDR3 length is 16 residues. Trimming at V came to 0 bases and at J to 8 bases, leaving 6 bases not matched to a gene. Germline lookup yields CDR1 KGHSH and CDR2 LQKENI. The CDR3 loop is CASSPPLAGGLDIQYF. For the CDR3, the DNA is TGTGCCAGCTCACCACCCCTAGCGGGAGGATTAGACATTCAGTACTTC.

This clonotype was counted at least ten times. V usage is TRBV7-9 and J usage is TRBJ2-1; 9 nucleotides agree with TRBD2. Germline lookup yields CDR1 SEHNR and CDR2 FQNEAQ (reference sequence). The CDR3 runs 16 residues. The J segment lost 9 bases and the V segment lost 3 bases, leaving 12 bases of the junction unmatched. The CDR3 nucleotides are TGTGCCAGCAGCTTCTCCGGAGCGGGAGGTTTTAGTGAGCAGTTCTTC. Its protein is CASSFSGAGGFSEQFF. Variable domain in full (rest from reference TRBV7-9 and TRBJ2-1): DTGVSQNPRHKITKRGQNVTFRCDPISEHNRLYWYRQTLGQGPEFLTYFQNEAQLEKSRLLSDRFSAERPKGSFSTLEIQRTEQGDSAMYLCASSFSGAGGFSEQFFGPGTRLTVL.

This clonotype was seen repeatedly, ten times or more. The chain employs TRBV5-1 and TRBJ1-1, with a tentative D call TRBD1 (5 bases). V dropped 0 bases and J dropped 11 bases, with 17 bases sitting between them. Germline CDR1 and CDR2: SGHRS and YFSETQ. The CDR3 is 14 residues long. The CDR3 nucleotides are TGCGCCAGCAGCTTGGAGGGGAGGACTAGTTTGGCTTTCTTT. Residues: CASSLEGRTSLAFF. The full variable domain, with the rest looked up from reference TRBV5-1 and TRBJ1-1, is KAGVTQTPRYLIKTRGQQVTLSCSPISGHRSVSWYQQTPGQGLQFLFEYFSETQRNKGNFPGRFSGRQFSNSRSEMNVSTLELGDSALYLCASSLEGRTSLAFFGQGTRLTVV.

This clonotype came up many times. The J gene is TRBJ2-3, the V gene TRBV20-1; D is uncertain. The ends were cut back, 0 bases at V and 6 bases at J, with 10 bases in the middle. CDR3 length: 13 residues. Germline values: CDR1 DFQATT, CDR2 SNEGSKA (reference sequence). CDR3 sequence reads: CSARDPGVDTQYF. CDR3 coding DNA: TGCAGTGCTAGAGATCCAGGCGTGGATACGCAGTATTTT.

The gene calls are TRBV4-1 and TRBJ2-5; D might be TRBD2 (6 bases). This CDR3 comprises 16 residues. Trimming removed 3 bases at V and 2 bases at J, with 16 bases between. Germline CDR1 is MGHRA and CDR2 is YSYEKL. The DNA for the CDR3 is TGCGCCAGCAGCCATTTGGGAGGAGAAGTTCAAGAGACCCAGTACTTC. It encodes CASSHLGGEVQETQYF.

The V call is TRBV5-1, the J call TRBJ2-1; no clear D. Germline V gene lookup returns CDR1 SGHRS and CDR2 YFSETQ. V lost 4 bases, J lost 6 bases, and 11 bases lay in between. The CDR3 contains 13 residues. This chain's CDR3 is CASSDGGLNEQFF. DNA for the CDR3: TGCGCCAGCAGCGATGGCGGCCTCAATGAGCAGTTCTTC. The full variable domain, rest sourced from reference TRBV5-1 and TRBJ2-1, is KAGVTQTPRYLIKTRGQQVTLSCSPISGHRSVSWYQQTPGQGLQFLFEYFSETQRNKGNFPGRFSGRQFSNSRSEMNVSTLELGDSALYLCASSDGGLNEQFFGPGTRLTVL.